Presented here are 13 T cell receptor beta chains from one specimen sequenced in a study of identical twins. MiXCR, applied by TCRdb to the 5' RACE reads, yields one record per CDR3 protein. The table records about 890,000 distinct CDR3 sequences, about 12% of them present only once. These same data were also listed under a study on yellow fever vaccine responses in identical twins.

Input material: PBMCs. Every receptor here comes from a woman aged 18-35 years in good health.

This clonotype was detected only a few times. The V call is TRBV11-2, the J call TRBJ2-3; no definite D call. The V and J ends lost 4 bases and 5 bases respectively, with 13 bases between them. From germline, CDR1 is SGHAT and CDR2 FQNNGV. The CDR3 extends over 14 amino acids. Here the CDR3 reads CASSSPPVKDTQYF. CDR3 in DNA: TGTGCCAGCAGCTCCCCTCCTGTGAAAGATACGCAGTATTTT.

In its sample, this clonotype was seen many times. This sequence joins TRBV6-1 and TRBJ2-3; D perhaps matches TRBD1 (6 bases). V was clipped by 6 bases and J by 1 base, with 11 bases between them. This CDR3 is 14 amino acids long. CDR1 and CDR2 (germline): MNHNS, SASEGT. CDR3 sequence: CASRSPGGTDTQYF. As DNA, the CDR3 is TGTGCCAGCAGGAGTCCAGGGGGCACAGATACGCAGTATTTT.

This clonotype came up many times. The rearrangement uses TRBV6-1 and TRBJ2-6; tentative D call: TRBD1 (6 bases). This CDR3 region has 16 residues. The V gene's germline CDR1 is MNHNS and CDR2 SASEGT. V lost 6 bases and J lost 0, with 12 bases in between. This CDR3 is CASSRGISSGANVLTF. For the CDR3, the DNA is TGTGCCAGCAGCAGGGGCATTAGCTCTGGGGCCAACGTCCTGACTTTC.

This clonotype was counted between two and nine times. The V call is TRBV12-3 or TRBV12-4, the J call TRBJ2-1; no firm D call. This CDR3 has 14 residues. Trimming cost V 4 bases and J 7 bases, with 14 bases left between them. This chain's CDR3 is CASSSGLYTNEQFF. CDR3 nucleotide sequence: TGTGCCAGCAGTTCAGGCCTGTATACTAATGAGCAGTTCTTC.

This clonotype appeared a few times. The V call is TRBV29-1, the J call TRBJ2-7; unclear D gene. The CDR3 covers 13 residues. Trimming stripped 3 bases from V and 2 bases from J, with 11 bases between. CDR1 and CDR2 from the germline V gene are SQVTM and ANQGSEA. The CDR3 nucleotides are TGCAGCGTTGAGTGGTCCGATACCTACGAGCAGTACTTC. It is translated as CSVEWSDTYEQYF.

The V call is TRBV7-6, the J call TRBJ1-5; a weak D match, TRBD1 (5 bases). Germline V gene sequence: CDR1 SGHVS, CDR2 FNYEAQ. CDR3 size: 13 residues. V lost 8 bases and J lost 6, with 14 bases in between. The CDR3 spells CASGPREGQPQHF. The CDR3 DNA sequence: TGTGCCAGCGGACCCAGGGAGGGTCAGCCCCAGCATTTT. Full variable domain (rest looked up from reference TRBV7-6 and TRBJ1-5): GAGVSQSPRYKVTKRGQDVALRCDPISGHVSLYWYRQALGQGPEFLTYFNYEAQQDKSGLPNDRFSAERPEGSISTLTIQRTEQRDSAMYRCASGPREGQPQHFGDGTRLSIL.

This clonotype was observed a few times. The chain employs TRBV20-1 and TRBJ2-3; 7 bases are a match to TRBD2. After removal of 4 bases from V and 3 bases from J, the junction contained 10 bases not matched to a gene. The CDR3 is made up of 15 amino acids. Per the germline V gene, CDR1 is DFQATT and CDR2 is SNEGSKA (reference sequence). CDR3 DNA: TGCAGTGCTACGCTCCAAGCGGGGAAAACAGATACGCAGTATTTT. Its protein product is CSATLQAGKTDTQYF.

This clonotype occurred many times. The V gene is TRBV20-1, the J gene TRBJ2-7, with TRBD2 identical over 8 bases. The J segment lost 4 bases and the V segment lost 5 bases, leaving 16 bases of the junction unmatched. This CDR3 spans 16 amino acids. The germline gives CDR1 DFQATT, CDR2 SNEGSKA (reference sequence). CDR3 amino acids: CSALPLQREGLYEQYF. The CDR3 bases are TGCAGTGCTCTACCCCTACAACGGGAGGGCCTTTACGAGCAGTACTTC.

This chain connects TRBV20-1 to TRBJ2-3; TRBD2 aligns across 8 bases. The CDR3 runs to 17 residues. V shed 3 bases, J shed 4 bases, and the junction held 15 bases outside the gene matches. Germline V gene data show CDR1 as DFQATT and CDR2 as SNEGSKA (reference sequence). The CDR3 region has the DNA TGCAGTGCTAGGCCATCCTTTAAGCGGGAGAGGGCAGATACGCAGTATTTT. As protein: CSARPSFKRERADTQYF.

This clonotype occurred many times. This chain connects TRBV12-5 to TRBJ2-7; perhaps TRBD1 as D (5 bases). Trimming removed 4 bases at V and 3 bases at J, with 13 bases between. The CDR3 consists of 14 residues. Germline V CDR1 and CDR2: LGHNT, FRNRAP. The CDR3 protein is CASGWRGQSYEQYF. The CDR3 DNA follows: TGTGCTAGTGGTTGGCGAGGACAAAGCTACGAGCAGTACTTC.

V gene TRBV2 combines with J gene TRBJ2-1, with D unresolved. The CDR3 is 14 amino acids. The V gene lost 1 base and the J gene lost 2 bases, with 6 bases spanning the gap. CDR1 and CDR2 from the germline V gene are SNHLY and FYNNEI. CDR3 sequence: CASSEEETYNEQFF. The CDR3 DNA is TGTGCCAGCAGTGAAGAGGAGACCTACAATGAGCAGTTCTTC. The variable domain in full, with the rest retrieved from reference TRBV2 and TRBJ2-1, is EPEVTQTPSHQVTQMGQEVILRCVPISNHLYFYWYRQILGQKVEFLVSFYNNEISEKSEIFDDQFSVERPDGSNFTLKIRSTKLEDSAMYFCASSEEETYNEQFFGPGTRLTVL.

The sample holds many counts of this clonotype. This chain's CDR3 is CASSLEGGGGDGYTF. The CDR3 bases are TGTGCCAGCAGTTTGGAAGGGGGCGGAGGGGATGGCTACACCTTC. The gene calls are TRBV12-3 or TRBV12-4 and TRBJ1-2; the match to TRBD1 covers 7 bases. V lost 3 bases and J lost 6; bases outside the gene matches: 10. The CDR3 consists of 15 residues.

This CDR3 reads CASSGRTTNNEQFF. CDR3 nucleotide sequence: TGCGCCAGCAGCGGAAGGACTACTAACAATGAGCAGTTCTTC. The chain links TRBV5-1 to TRBJ2-1, with D possibly TRBD2 on 6 matching bases. This CDR3 has 14 residues. CDR1 is SGHRS, CDR2 YFSETQ, per germline. V was pared by 4 bases and J by 5 bases, with 13 bases between.